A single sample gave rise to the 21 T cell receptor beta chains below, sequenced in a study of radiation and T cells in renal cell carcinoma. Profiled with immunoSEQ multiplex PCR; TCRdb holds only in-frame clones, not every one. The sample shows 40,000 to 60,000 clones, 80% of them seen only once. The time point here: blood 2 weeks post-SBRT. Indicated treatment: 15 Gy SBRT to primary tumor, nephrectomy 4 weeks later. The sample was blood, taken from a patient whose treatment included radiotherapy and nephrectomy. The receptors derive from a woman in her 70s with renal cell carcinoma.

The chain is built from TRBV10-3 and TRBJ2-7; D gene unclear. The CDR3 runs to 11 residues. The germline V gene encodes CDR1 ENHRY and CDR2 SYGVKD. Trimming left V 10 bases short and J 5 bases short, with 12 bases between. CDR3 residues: CASRVQNEQYF. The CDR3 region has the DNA TGTGCCAGCCGGGTTCAAAACGAGCAGTACTTC.

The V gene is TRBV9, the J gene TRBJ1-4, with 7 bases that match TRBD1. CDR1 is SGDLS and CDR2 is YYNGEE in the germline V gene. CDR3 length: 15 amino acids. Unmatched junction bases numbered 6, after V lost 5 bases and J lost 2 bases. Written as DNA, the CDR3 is TGTGCCAGCAGTACAGGGGTTGAGACTAATGAAAAACTGTTTTTT. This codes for CASSTGVETNEKLFF.

CDR3 nucleotide sequence: TGTGCCAGCAGCCGGGGGGACTTAAACTCTGGGGCCAACGTCCTGACTTTC. Its protein is CASSRGDLNSGANVLTF. The V call is TRBV5-5, the J call TRBJ2-6; 7 nucleotides align to TRBD2. Germline lookup yields CDR1 SGHKS and CDR2 YYEKEE (reference sequence). V lost 4 bases, J lost 0 bases, and 7 bases stayed unmatched. CDR3 size: 17 residues.

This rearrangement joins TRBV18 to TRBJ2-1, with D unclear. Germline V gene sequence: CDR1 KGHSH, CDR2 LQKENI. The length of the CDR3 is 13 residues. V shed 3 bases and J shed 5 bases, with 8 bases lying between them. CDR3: CASSPDYNNEQFF. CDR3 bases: TGTGCCAGCTCACCGGATTACAACAATGAGCAGTTCTTC.

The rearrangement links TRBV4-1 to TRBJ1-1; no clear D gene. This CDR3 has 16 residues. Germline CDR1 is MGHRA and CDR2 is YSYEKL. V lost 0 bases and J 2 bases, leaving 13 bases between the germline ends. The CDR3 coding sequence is TGCGCCAGCAGCCAAGATAGGCAGAGATCAAACACTGAAGCTTTCTTT. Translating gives CASSQDRQRSNTEAFF.

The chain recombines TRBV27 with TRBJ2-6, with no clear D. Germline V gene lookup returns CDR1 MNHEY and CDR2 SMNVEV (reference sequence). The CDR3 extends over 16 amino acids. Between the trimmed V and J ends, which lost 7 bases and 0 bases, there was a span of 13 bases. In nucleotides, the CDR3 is TGTGCCAGCACCACTTCCAGTTTCTCTGGGGCCAACGTCCTGACTTTC. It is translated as CASTTSSFSGANVLTF. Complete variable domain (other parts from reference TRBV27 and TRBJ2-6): EAQVTQNPRYLITVTGKKLTVTCSQNMNHEYMSWYRQDPGLGLRQIYYSMNVEVTDKGDVPEGYKVSRKEKRNFPLILESPSPNQTSLYFCASTTSSFSGANVLTFGAGSRLTVL.

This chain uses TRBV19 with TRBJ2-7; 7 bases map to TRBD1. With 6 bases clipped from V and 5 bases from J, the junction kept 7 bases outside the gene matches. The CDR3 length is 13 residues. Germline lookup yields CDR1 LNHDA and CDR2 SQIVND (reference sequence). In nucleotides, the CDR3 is TGTGCCAGTAGGGAAGACAGGGAAGACGAGCAGTACTTC. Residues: CASREDREDEQYF.

The CDR3 DNA sequence: TGTGCTAGTGGTTCTCCCATCAGCTCCTACAATGAGCAGTTCTTC. The encoded protein is CASGSPISSYNEQFF. The chain couples TRBV12-5 to TRBJ2-1; D ambiguous. From germline, CDR1 is LGHNT and CDR2 FRNRAP. V was pared by 4 bases and J by 0 bases, with 10 bases between. This CDR3 spans 15 amino acids.

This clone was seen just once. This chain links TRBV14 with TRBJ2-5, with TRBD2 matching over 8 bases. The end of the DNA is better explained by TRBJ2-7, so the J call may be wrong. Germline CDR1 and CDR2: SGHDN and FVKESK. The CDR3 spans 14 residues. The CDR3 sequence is CASSHERGPYEQYF. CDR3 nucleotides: TGTGCCAGCAGCCACGAGCGGGGGCCCTACGAGCAGTACTTC.

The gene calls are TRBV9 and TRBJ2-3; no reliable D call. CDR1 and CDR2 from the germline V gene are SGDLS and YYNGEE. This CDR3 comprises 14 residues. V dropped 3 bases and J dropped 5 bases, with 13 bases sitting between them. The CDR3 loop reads CASSGGPPGDTQYF. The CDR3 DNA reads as TGTGCCAGCAGCGGTGGGCCTCCTGGAGATACGCAGTATTTT.

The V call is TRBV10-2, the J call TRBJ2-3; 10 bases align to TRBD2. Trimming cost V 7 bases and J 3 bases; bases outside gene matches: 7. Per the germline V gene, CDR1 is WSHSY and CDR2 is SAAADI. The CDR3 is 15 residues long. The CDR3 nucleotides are TGCGCCAGCATCGAAGGTAGCGGGAGGACAGATACGCAGTATTTT. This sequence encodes CASIEGSGRTDTQYF.

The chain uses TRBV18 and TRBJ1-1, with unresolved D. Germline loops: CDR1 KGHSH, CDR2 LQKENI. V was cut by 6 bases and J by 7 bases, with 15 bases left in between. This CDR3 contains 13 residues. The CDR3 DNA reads TGTGCCAGCTCCCTACAGCCGGGCCGTGAAGCTTTCTTT. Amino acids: CASSLQPGREAFF.

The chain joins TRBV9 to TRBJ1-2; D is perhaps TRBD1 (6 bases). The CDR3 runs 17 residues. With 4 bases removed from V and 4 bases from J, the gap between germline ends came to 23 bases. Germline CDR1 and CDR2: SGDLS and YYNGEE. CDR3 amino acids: CASSPQGEGVRSYGYTF. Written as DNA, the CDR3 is TGTGCCAGCAGCCCTCAAGGGGAGGGGGTGAGGAGCTATGGCTACACCTTC.

In DNA, the CDR3 is TGTGCCAGCAGCTTCTCGTTAGGGAGCTCCTACGAGCAGTACTTC. It is translated as CASSFSLGSSYEQYF. The genes are TRBV7-2 and TRBJ2-7, with D possibly being TRBD2 (5 bases). The germline V gene has CDR1 SGHTA and CDR2 FQGNSA. The V gene lost 3 bases and the J gene lost 0 bases, with 12 bases spanning the gap. This CDR3 has 15 amino acids.

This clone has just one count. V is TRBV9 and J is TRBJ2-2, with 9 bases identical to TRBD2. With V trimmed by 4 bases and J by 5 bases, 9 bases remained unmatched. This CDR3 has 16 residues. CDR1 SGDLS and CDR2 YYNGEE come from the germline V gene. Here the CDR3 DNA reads TGTGCCAGCAGCCCCCAAATTAGCGGGAGTACCGGGGAGCTGTTTTTT. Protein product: CASSPQISGSTGELFF. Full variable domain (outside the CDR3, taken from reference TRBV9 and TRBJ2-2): DSGVTQTPKHLITATGQRVTLRCSPRSGDLSVYWYQQSLDQGLQFLIQYYNGEERAKGNILERFSAQQFPDLHSELNLSSLELGDSALYFCASSPQISGSTGELFFGEGSRLTVL.

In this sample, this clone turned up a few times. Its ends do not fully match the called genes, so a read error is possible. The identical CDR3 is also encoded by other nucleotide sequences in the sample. CDR3 loop: CASSLASGEQFF. The CDR3 DNA sequence: TGTGCCAGCAGCTTGGCTAGTGGGGAGCAGTTCTTC. V and J are TRBV5-1 and TRBJ2-1; D not certain. Germline lookup yields CDR1 SGHRS and CDR2 YFSETQ. The length of the CDR3 is 12 residues.

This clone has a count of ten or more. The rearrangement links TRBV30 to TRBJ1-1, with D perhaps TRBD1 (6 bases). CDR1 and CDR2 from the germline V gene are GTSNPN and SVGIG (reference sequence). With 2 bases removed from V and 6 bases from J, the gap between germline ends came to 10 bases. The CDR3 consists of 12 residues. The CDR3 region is CAWSKQGSEAFF. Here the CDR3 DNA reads TGTGCCTGGAGTAAACAGGGCTCTGAAGCTTTCTTT.

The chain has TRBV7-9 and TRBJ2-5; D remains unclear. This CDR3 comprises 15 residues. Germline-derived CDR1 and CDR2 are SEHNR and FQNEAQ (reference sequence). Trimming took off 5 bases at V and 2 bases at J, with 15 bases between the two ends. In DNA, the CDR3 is TGTGCCAGCAGCCCCCCCCTGTCAGAGCAAGAGACCCAGTACTTC. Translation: CASSPPLSEQETQYF.

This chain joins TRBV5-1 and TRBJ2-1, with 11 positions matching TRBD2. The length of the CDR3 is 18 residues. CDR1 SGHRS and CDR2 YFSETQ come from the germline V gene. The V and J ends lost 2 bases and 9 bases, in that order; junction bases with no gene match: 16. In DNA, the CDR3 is TGCGCCAGCAGCTTCCGGATCCTTACTAGCGGGAGAAGCCCTGAGCAGTTCTTC. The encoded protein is CASSFRILTSGRSPEQFF. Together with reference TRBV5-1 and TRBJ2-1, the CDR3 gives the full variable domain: KAGVTQTPRYLIKTRGQQVTLSCSPISGHRSVSWYQQTPGQGLQFLFEYFSETQRNKGNFPGRFSGRQFSNSRSEMNVSTLELGDSALYLCASSFRILTSGRSPEQFFGPGTRLTVL.

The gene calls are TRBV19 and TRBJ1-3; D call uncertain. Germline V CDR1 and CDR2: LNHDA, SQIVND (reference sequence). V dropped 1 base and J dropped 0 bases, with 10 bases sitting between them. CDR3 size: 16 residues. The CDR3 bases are TGTGCCAGTAGTATAGTTGCATCTAGCTCTGGAAACACCATATATTTT. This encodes CASSIVASSSGNTIYF.

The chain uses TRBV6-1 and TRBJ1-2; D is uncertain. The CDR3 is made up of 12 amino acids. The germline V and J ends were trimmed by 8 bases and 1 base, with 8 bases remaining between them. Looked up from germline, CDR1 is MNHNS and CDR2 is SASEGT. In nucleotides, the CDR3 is TGTGCCAGCCGGACTGTTAACTATGGCTACACCTTC. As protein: CASRTVNYGYTF.